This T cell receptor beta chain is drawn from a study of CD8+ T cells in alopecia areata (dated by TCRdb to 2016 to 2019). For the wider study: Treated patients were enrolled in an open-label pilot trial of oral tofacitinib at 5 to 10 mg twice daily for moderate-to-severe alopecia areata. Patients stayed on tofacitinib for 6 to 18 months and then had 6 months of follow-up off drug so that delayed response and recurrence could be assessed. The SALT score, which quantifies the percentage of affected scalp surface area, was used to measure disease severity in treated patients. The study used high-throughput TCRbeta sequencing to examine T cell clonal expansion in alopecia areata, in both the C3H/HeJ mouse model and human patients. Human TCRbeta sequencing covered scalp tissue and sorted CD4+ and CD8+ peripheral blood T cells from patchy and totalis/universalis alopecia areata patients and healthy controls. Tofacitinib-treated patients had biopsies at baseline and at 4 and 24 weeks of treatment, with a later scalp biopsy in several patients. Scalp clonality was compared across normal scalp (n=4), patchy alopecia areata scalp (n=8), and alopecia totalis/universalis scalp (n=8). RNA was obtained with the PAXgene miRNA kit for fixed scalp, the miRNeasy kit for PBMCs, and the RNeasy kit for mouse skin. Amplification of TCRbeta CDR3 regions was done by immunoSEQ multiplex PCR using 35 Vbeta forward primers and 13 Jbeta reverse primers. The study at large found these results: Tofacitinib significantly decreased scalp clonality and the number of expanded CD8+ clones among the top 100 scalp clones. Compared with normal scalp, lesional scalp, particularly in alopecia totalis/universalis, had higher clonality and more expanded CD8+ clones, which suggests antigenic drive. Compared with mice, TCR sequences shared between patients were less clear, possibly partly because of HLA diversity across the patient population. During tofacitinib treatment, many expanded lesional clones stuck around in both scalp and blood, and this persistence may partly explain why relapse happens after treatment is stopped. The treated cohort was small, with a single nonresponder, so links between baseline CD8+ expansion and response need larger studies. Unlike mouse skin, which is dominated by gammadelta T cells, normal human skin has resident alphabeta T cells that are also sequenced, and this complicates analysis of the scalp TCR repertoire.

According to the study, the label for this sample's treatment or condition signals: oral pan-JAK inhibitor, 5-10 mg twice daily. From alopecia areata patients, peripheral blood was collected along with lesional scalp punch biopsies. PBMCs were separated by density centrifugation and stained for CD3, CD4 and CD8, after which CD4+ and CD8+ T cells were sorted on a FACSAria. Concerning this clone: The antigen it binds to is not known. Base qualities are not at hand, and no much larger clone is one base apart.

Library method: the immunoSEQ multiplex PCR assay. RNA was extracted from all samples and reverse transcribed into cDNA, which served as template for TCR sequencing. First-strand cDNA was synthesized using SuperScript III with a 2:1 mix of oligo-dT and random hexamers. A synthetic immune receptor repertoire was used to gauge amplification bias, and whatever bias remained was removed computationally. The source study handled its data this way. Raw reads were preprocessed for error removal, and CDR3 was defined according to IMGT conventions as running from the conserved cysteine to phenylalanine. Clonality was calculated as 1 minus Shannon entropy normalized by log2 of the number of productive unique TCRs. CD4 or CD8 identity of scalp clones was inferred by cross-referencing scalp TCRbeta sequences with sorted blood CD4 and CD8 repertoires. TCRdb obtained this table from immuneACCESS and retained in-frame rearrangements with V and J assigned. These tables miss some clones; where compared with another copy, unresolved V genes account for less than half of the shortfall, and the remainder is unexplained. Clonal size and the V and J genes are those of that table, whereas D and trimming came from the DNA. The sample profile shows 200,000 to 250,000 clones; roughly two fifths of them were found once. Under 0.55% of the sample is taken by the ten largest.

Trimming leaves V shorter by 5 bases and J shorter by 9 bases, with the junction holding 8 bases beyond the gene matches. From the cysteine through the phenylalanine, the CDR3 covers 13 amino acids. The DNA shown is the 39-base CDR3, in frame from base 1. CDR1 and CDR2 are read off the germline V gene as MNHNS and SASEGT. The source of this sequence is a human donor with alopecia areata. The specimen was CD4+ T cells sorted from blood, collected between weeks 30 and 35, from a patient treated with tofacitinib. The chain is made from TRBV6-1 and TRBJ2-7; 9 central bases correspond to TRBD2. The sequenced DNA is TGTGCCAGCAGTACCGGGACTAGCAAAGGGCAGTACTTC. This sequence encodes CASSTGTSKGQYF.